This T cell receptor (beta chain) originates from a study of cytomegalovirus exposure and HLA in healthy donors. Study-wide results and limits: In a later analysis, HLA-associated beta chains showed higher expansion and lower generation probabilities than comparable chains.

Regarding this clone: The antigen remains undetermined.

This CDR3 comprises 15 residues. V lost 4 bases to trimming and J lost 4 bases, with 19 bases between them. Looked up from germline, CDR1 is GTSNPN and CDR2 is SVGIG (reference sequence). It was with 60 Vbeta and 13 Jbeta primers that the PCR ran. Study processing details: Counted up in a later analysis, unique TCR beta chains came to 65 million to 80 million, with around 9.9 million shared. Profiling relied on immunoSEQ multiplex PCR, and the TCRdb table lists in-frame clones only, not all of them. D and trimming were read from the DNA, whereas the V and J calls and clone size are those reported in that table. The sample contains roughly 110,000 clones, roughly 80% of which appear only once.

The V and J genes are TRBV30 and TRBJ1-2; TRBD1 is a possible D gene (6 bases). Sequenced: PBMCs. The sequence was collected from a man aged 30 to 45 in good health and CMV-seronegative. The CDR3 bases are TGTGCCTGGACCCCCCTCGGGGGGCTGGTCTATGGCTACACCTTC. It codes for CAWTPLGGLVYGYTF.